The next 6 T cell receptor beta chains were all read from a single sample in a study of T cell repertoires in ileal Crohn's disease. Assay used: immunoSEQ multiplex PCR; TCRdb lists only in-frame clones, some missing. Of approximately 7,900 clones listed, 75% to 85% are singletons. Sequenced material: ileal tissue. All receptors come from an adult with Crohn's disease.

This chain uses TRBV28 with TRBJ2-7; maybe TRBD2 (5 bases). The CDR3 consists of 13 residues. From germline, CDR1 is MDHEN and CDR2 SYDVKM. Trimming pared 3 bases from V and 3 bases from J, leaving 9 bases between. CDR3 nucleotides: TGTGCCAGCAGTTTTCAAGGGAGCTACGAGCAGTACTTC. Its protein is CASSFQGSYEQYF.

This clone was picked up one time. The chain has TRBV12-5 and TRBJ1-2; 9 nucleotides match TRBD1. Germline V gives CDR1 LGHNT, CDR2 FRNRAP. J was trimmed by 7 bases and V by 2 bases; bases with no gene match: 5. This CDR3 is 14 amino acids long. In nucleotides, the CDR3 is TGTGCTAGTGGTTTGAACCGGGACAGGGCTGGCTACACCTTC. Translation: CASGLNRDRAGYTF.

The chain carries TRBV2 and TRBJ2-1, with TRBD2 identical over 8 bases. This CDR3 region has 15 residues. J lost 3 bases, V lost 4 bases, and 5 bases had no gene match. From germline, CDR1 is SNHLY and CDR2 FYNNEI. The CDR3 region is CASSASGSVYNEQFF. The CDR3 DNA reads as TGTGCCAGCAGTGCCAGCGGGAGTGTCTACAATGAGCAGTTCTTC.

This chain connects TRBV7-9 to TRBJ1-2; possible D gene TRBD1, 6 bases. V was trimmed by 5 bases and J by 7 bases, leaving 11 bases between them. CDR1 is SEHNR, CDR2 FQNEAQ, per germline (reference sequence). The CDR3 extends over 12 amino acids. CDR3 sequence reads: CASSEGGGGYTF. DNA for the CDR3: TGTGCCAGCAGCGAAGGGGGGGGTGGCTACACCTTC.

The sample holds a few counts of this clone. CDR3 coding DNA: TGTGCCAGCAGTGACCGGCGGGACGAGCAGTACTTC. Translated: CASSDRRDEQYF. The V gene is TRBV25-1, the J gene TRBJ2-7, with a possible D match to TRBD2 (5 bases). Per germline, CDR1 MGHDK and CDR2 SYGVNS. CDR3 length equals 12 residues. V was pared by 3 bases and J by 5 bases, with 8 bases between.

The V and J genes are TRBV6-1 and TRBJ2-3, with TRBD2 matching over 10 bases. This CDR3 is built from 13 residues. Per germline, CDR1 MNHNS and CDR2 SASEGT. V gave up 7 bases and J gave up 6 bases; unmatched junction bases: 4. CDR3 in DNA: TGTGCCAGCACCCCGGGACTAGCGGATACGCAGTATTTT. Its translation: CASTPGLADTQYF.